The 8 T cell receptor beta chains presented below share a single source sample, sequenced in a study of response to subunit inactivated influenza vaccine. One entry per CDR3 protein, called by TCRdb with MiXCR from the RT-PCR reads. The sample holds approximately 700,000 distinct CDR3 sequences; about 14% are singletons and the top ten take 5.5% to 7%. Specimen: PBMCs from blood, collected 14 to 15 days before vaccination. The receptors were sampled from a man in his fifties who received an inactivated influenza vaccine.

This clonotype was observed a few times. The V and J genes are TRBV28 and TRBJ1-6; D not certain. V was trimmed by 6 bases and J by 4 bases, leaving 16 bases between them. The CDR3 spans 16 residues. Germline CDR1 MDHEN, CDR2 SYDVKM. CDR3 region: CASSPQDGNYNSPLHF. CDR3 nucleotide sequence: TGTGCCAGCAGCCCCCAAGACGGCAATTATAATTCACCCCTCCACTTT.

This chain links TRBV6-5 with TRBJ1-1; D unclear. The CDR3 length is 15 residues. The V end was cut by 0 bases, the J end by 6 bases, with 14 bases between. CDR1 and CDR2 from the germline V gene are MNHEY and SVGAGI. The CDR3 reads CASSYSDGANSEAFF. As DNA, the CDR3 is TGTGCCAGCAGTTACTCGGACGGCGCAAACTCTGAAGCTTTCTTT.

This chain joins TRBV7-9 and TRBJ2-1; D may correspond to TRBD1 or TRBD2 (6 bases each). Germline loops: CDR1 SEHNR, CDR2 FQNEAQ (reference sequence). This CDR3 contains 16 residues. Trimming removed 5 bases from V and 8 bases from J, with 22 bases in between. CDR3 residues: CASSPGLGGWRDEQFF. CDR3 bases: TGTGCCAGCAGCCCAGGTCTCGGGGGCTGGAGAGATGAGCAGTTCTTC.

This rearrangement joins TRBV20-1 to TRBJ2-1, with D possibly being TRBD2 (6 bases). The CDR3 runs 14 residues. V was pared by 3 bases and J by 7 bases, with 16 bases between. The germline V gene encodes CDR1 DFQATT and CDR2 SNEGSKA (reference sequence). The CDR3 bases are TGCAGTGCTAGGGGGAGGATGGGGCGGAATGAGCAGTTCTTC. It encodes CSARGRMGRNEQFF.

This clonotype was observed a few times. The chain links TRBV6-5 to TRBJ1-6; no firm D call. The V end lost 0 bases, the J end lost 6 bases, and 9 bases lay between the germline ends. CDR1 is MNHEY and CDR2 is SVGAGI in the germline V gene. This CDR3 spans 15 amino acids. CDR3 DNA: TGTGCCAGCAGTTACTCGAGGGAGCCTAATTCACCCCTCCACTTT. This translates into CASSYSREPNSPLHF.

In its sample, this clonotype was seen many times. This chain links TRBV20-1 with TRBJ2-7; a weak D match, TRBD1 (6 bases). CDR3 length: 12 amino acids. Trimming left V 3 bases short and J 2 bases short, with 8 bases between. CDR1 is DFQATT and CDR2 is SNEGSKA in the germline V gene (reference sequence). CDR3 amino acids: CSARGQTYEQYF. The DNA for the CDR3 is TGCAGTGCTAGGGGACAAACCTACGAGCAGTACTTC.

This clonotype was counted between two and nine times. The chain combines TRBV11-1 with TRBJ2-1, with 12 positions matching TRBD2. The CDR3 spans 16 residues. Germline V CDR1 and CDR2: SGHAT, FQDESV (reference sequence). V was clipped by 5 bases and J by 7 bases; unmatched bases: 9. In nucleotides, the CDR3 is TGTGCCAGCAGCATACTAGCGGGGGGAATTCCTAATGAGCAGTTCTTC. Translation gives CASSILAGGIPNEQFF.

Comments on this clonotype: Possible read error: a much larger clone is one base away. The chain links TRBV27 to TRBJ2-3, with unresolved D. V lost 6 bases to trimming and J lost 4 bases, with 20 bases between them. This CDR3 is 16 amino acids long. Germline V gene sequence: CDR1 MNHEY, CDR2 SMNVEV (reference sequence). The CDR3 spells CASSLLLPRVADTQYF. The CDR3 coding sequence is TGTGCCAGCAGCCTTCTTTTGCCAAGGGTCGCAGATACGCAGTATTTT.